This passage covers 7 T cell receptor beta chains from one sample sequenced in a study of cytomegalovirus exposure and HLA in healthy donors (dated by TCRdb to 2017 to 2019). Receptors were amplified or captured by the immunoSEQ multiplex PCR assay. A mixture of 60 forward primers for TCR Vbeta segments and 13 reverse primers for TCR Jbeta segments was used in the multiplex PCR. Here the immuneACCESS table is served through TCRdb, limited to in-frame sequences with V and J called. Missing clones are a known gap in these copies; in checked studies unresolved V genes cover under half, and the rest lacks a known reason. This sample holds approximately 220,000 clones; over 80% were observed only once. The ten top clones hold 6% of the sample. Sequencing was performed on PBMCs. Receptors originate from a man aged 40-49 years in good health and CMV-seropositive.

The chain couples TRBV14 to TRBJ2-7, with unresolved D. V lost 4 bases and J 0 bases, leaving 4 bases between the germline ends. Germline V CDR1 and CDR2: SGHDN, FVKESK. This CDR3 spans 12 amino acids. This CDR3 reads CASSLNSYEQYF. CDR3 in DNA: TGTGCCAGCAGCCTAAACTCCTACGAGCAGTACTTC.

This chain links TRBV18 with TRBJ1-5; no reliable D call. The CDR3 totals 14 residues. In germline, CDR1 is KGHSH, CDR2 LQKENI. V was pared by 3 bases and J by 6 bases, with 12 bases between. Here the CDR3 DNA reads TGTGCCAGCTCACCGACGCGGGAGGTTCAGCCCCAGCATTTT. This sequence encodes CASSPTREVQPQHF.

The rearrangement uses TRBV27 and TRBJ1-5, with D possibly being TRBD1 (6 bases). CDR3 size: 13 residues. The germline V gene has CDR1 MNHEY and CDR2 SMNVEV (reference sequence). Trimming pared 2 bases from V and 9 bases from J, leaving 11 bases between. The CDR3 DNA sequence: TGTGCCAGCAGTTTAGAACAGGGCATGCCCCAGCATTTT. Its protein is CASSLEQGMPQHF.

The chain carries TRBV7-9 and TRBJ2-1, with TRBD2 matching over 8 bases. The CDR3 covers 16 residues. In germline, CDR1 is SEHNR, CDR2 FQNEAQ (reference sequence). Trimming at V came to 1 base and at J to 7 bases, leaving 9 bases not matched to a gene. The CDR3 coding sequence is TGTGCCAGCAGCTTAGAAGCTAGCGGGTGGGGGAATGAGCAGTTCTTC. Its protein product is CASSLEASGWGNEQFF.

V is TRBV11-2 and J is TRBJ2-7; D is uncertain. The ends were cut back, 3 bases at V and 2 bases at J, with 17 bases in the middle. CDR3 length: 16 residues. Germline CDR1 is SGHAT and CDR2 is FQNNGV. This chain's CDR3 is CASSFRLRRSAYEQYF. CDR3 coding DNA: TGTGCCAGCAGCTTCCGTCTGAGGCGGAGCGCCTACGAGCAGTACTTC.

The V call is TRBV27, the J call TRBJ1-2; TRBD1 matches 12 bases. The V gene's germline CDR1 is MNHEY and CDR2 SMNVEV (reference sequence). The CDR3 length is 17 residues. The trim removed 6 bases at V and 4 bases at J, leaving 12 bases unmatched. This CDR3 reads CASSQGTGGAWIYGYTF. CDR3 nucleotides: TGTGCCAGCAGCCAAGGGACAGGGGGCGCTTGGATCTATGGCTACACCTTC.

The CDR3: CASSQRGQGGNNYGYTF. The CDR3 DNA reads TGCGCCAGCAGCCAAAGGGGACAGGGGGGGAATAACTATGGCTACACCTTC. The chain joins TRBV4-1 to TRBJ1-2; 11 bases are a match to TRBD1. Per the germline V gene, CDR1 is MGHRA and CDR2 is YSYEKL. The CDR3 spans 17 residues. J lost 1 base, V lost 2 bases, and 6 bases had no gene match.